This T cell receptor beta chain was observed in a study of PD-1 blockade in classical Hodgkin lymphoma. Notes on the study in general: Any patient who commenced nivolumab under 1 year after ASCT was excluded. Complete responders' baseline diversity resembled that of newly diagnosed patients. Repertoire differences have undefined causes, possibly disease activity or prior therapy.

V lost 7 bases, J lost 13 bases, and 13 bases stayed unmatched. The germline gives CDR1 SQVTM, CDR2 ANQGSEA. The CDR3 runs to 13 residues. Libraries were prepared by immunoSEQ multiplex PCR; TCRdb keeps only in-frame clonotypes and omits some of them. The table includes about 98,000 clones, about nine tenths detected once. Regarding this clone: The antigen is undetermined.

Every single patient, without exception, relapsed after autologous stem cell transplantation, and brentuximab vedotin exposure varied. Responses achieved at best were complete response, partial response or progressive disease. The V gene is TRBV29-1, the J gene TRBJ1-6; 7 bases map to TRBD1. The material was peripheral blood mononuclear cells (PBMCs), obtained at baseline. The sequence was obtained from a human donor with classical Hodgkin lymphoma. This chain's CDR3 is CSAGDSPVGPLHF. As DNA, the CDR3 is TGCAGCGCCGGGGACAGTCCAGTGGGTCCCCTCCACTTT.